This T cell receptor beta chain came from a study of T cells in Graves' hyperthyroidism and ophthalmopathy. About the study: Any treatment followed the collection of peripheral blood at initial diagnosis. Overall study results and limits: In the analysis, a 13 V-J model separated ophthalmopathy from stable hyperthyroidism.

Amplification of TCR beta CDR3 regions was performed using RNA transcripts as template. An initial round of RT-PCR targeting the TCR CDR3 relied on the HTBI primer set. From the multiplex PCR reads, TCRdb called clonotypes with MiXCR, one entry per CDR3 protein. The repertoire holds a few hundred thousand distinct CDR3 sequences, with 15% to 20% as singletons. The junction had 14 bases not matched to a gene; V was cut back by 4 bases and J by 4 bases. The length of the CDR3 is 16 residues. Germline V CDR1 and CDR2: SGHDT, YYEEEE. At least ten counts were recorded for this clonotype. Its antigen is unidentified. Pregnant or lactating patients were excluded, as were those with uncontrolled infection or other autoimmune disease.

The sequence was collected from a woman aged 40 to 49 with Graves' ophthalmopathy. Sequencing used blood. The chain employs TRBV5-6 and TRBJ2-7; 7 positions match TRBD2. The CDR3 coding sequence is TGTGCCAGCAGCCGACAGAGGAGCGGGACCCAATACGAGCAGTACTTC. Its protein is CASSRQRSGTQYEQYF.